Listed below are T cell receptor beta chains from one sample, sequenced in a study of early stage breast cancer tumors. Assay: immunoSEQ multiplex PCR; the TCRdb copy retains only in-frame clones and omits some. Of nearly 25,000 clones in the sample, roughly two thirds are singletons; the top ten hold about 10%. Sequencing used breast tumor tissue. These receptors all come from a person in their sixties with breast cancer. The CDR3 runs from the conserved cysteine through the conserved F or W. The D gene is left open where the match is weak. The size of a clone is reported for some rows only, either as once, few or many, or as a class for expanded clones.

V	D	J	length	size	CDR3	DNA
TRBV30	NA	TRBJ1-5	16	NA	CAWEKIRDISNQPQHF	TGTGCCTGGGAGAAGATCCGGGATATAAGCAATCAGCCCCAGCATTTT
TRBV29-1	TRBD1	TRBJ2-4	12	NA	CSVEEDRDIQYF	TGCAGCGTTGAAGAGGACAGGGACATTCAGTACTTC
TRBV28	TRBD1	TRBJ1-1	14	NA	CASLTSGTAKGAFF	TGTGCCAGCTTAACCTCCGGGACAGCGAAGGGAGCTTTCTTT
TRBV5-4	NA	TRBJ2-1	18	once	CASSLGGNRAGQVFEQFF	TGTGCCAGCAGCTTGGGAGGCAATAGAGCGGGACAAGTATTTGAGCAGTTCTTC
TRBV7-2	TRBD1	TRBJ1-1	14	once	CASRLGQGNTEAFF	TGTGCCAGCAGACTGGGACAGGGGAACACTGAAGCTTTCTTT
TRBV5-6	NA	TRBJ1-3	14	NA	CASSWQGSENTIYF	TGTGCCAGCAGCTGGCAGGGCTCTGAAAACACCATATATTTT
TRBV7-2	NA	TRBJ2-2	13	NA	CASSSDSGGELFF	TGTGCCAGCAGCTCGGACTCGGGCGGGGAGCTGTTTTTT
TRBV5-4	TRBD2	TRBJ2-3	17	few	CASSLILAGAVTDTQYF	TGTGCCAGCAGCTTGATTCTAGCGGGAGCAGTCACAGATACGCAGTATTTT
TRBV4-3	NA	TRBJ2-2	13	NA	CASSLGGAGELFF	TGCGCCAGCAGCCTAGGGGGGGCCGGGGAGCTGTTTTTT
TRBV7-3	TRBD2	TRBJ2-3	16	few	CASSGLSSGSTDTQYF	TGTGCCAGCAGCGGACTATCTAGCGGTAGCACAGATACGCAGTATTTT
TRBV5-4	TRBD1	TRBJ1-2	14	many	CASSTWTGGNGYTF	TGTGCCAGCAGCACCTGGACAGGGGGGAATGGCTACACCTTC
TRBV5-5	NA	TRBJ2-7	15	NA	CASSLAQGSRYEQYF	TGTGCCAGCAGCTTGGCGCAGGGAAGTAGGTACGAGCAGTACTTC
TRBV11-2	TRBD2	TRBJ2-7	17	NA	CASSPQIAGEVRHEQYF	TGTGCCAGCAGCCCCCAAATAGCGGGAGAAGTTCGTCACGAGCAGTACTTC
TRBV7-9	NA	TRBJ2-1	15	NA	CASSRMEGMGNEQFF	TGTGCCAGCAGCAGGATGGAGGGGATGGGAAATGAGCAGTTCTTC
TRBV5-1	NA	TRBJ2-7	15	medium-sized	CASSLSQGRVDEQYF	TGCGCCAGCAGCTTGTCACAGGGTCGCGTGGACGAGCAGTACTTC
TRBV11-2	TRBD2	TRBJ2-1	18	NA	CASSSGGLAGGVGNEQFF	TGTGCCAGCAGCTCAGGGGGACTAGCGGGAGGAGTTGGAAATGAGCAGTTCTTC
TRBV19	TRBD2	TRBJ2-7	16	NA	CASSIRLAGHSYEQYF	TGTGCCAGTAGTATAAGACTAGCGGGACACTCCTACGAGCAGTACTTC
TRBV7-6	NA	TRBJ2-3	16	NA	CASSSLEASSTDTQYF	TGTGCCAGCAGCTCCCTGGAGGCCAGCAGCACAGATACGCAGTATTTT
TRBV5-6	NA	TRBJ1-3	12	NA	CASSRGDNTIYF	TGTGCCAGCAGCCGGGGGGATAACACCATATATTTT
TRBV27	TRBD1	TRBJ2-7	14	NA	CASSFRTGFNEQYF	TGTGCCAGCAGTTTCAGGACAGGGTTCAACGAGCAGTACTTC
TRBV28	NA	TRBJ2-7	13	NA	CASSLTGPYEQYF	TGTGCCAGCAGTTTAACCGGTCCCTACGAGCAGTACTTC
TRBV10-1	TRBD1	TRBJ1-2	15	NA	CAGIDGGGTGDGYTF	TGCGCCGGCATCGACGGAGGGGGTACAGGGGATGGCTACACCTTC
TRBV15	NA	TRBJ2-5	11	NA	CATSTVETQYF	TGTGCCACCAGCACGGTAGAGACCCAGTACTTC
TRBV7-2	TRBD1	TRBJ2-7	15	NA	CASSLGGTEKGEQYF	TGTGCCAGCAGCTTAGGGGGGACAGAGAAGGGCGAGCAGTACTTC
TRBV11-2	NA	TRBJ2-5	13	NA	CASSPGVQETQYF	TGTGCCAGCAGCCCCGGAGTCCAAGAGACCCAGTACTTC
TRBV4-1	NA	TRBJ1-5	17	once	CASSQAPRGELNQPQHF	TGCGCCAGCAGCCAAGCTCCCCGGGGGGAACTCAATCAGCCCCAGCATTTT
TRBV11-2	NA	TRBJ1-2	15	NA	CASSPTTDFNYGYTF	TGTGCCAGCAGCCCCACGACAGACTTTAACTATGGCTACACCTTC
TRBV19	TRBD1	TRBJ2-7	14	NA	CASSQGAMSYEQYF	TGTGCCAGTAGTCAGGGGGCGATGTCCTACGAGCAGTACTTC
TRBV29-1	NA	TRBJ1-1	12	NA	CSSYSGATEAFF	TGCAGCTCCTACTCAGGCGCCACTGAAGCTTTCTTT
TRBV6-6	NA	TRBJ1-3	15	once	CASTKQGSSGNTIYF	TGTGCCAGCACTAAGCAGGGATCCTCTGGAAACACCATATATTTT
TRBV5-6	NA	TRBJ2-7	11	few	CASSSSYEQYF	TGTGCCAGCAGCTCTTCCTACGAGCAGTACTTC
TRBV30	NA	TRBJ1-4	14	few	CAWSPSGFGEKLFF	TGTGCCTGGAGTCCTTCAGGGTTTGGTGAAAAACTGTTTTTT
TRBV5-6	TRBD1	TRBJ1-2	13	few	CASSWDRGQGYTF	TGTGCCAGCAGCTGGGACAGGGGGCAAGGCTACACCTTC
TRBV27	NA	TRBJ2-2	13	NA	CASSYTSGGELFF	TGTGCCAGCAGTTATACTTCGGGCGGGGAGCTGTTTTTT
TRBV29-1	TRBD2	TRBJ2-2	14	NA	CSVEVGLDTGELFF	TGCAGCGTTGAGGTGGGACTAGACACCGGGGAGCTGTTTTTT
TRBV5-1	NA	TRBJ2-7	13	few	CASSPGSSYEQYF	TGCGCCAGCAGCCCGGGGAGTTCCTACGAGCAGTACTTC
TRBV11-3	TRBD2	TRBJ2-3	15	NA	CASSLVVSGSDTQYF	TGTGCCAGCAGCTTAGTGGTTAGCGGGAGCGATACGCAGTATTTT
TRBV2	NA	TRBJ2-2	13	once	CASSRDYTGELFF	TGTGCCAGCAGTCGGGATTACACCGGGGAGCTGTTTTTT
TRBV29-1	NA	TRBJ1-1	13	NA	CSETDSLNTEAFF	TGCAGCGAGACGGACAGTTTGAACACTGAAGCTTTCTTT
TRBV10-3	TRBD1	TRBJ2-2	16	NA	CAISLGQGASTGELFF	TGTGCCATCAGTCTGGGACAGGGGGCTAGCACCGGGGAGCTGTTTTTT
TRBV30	NA	TRBJ2-7	12	NA	CATSGQIYEQYF	TGTGCCACCTCTGGACAGATCTACGAGCAGTACTTC
TRBV6-1	TRBD1	TRBJ2-2	14	few	CASFDRGTTGELFF	TGTGCCAGCTTCGACAGGGGAACCACCGGGGAGCTGTTTTTT
TRBV5-1	NA	TRBJ2-5	14	once	CASSFSQGGETQYF	TGCGCCAGCAGCTTCTCACAGGGAGGGGAGACCCAGTACTTC
TRBV18	NA	TRBJ1-1	11	NA	CASSLTGTAFF	TGTGCCAGCTCCCTCACAGGGACCGCTTTCTTT
TRBV6-5	TRBD2	TRBJ2-7	14	NA	CASSYILAGGAQYF	TGTGCCAGCAGTTACATACTAGCGGGTGGAGCGCAGTACTTC
TRBV7-9	NA	TRBJ2-7	15	NA	CASSLRSQGVGEQYF	TGTGCCAGCAGCTTACGGTCCCAGGGTGTTGGCGAGCAGTACTTC
TRBV27	NA	TRBJ2-3	14	few	CASSFRGGTDTQYF	TGTGCCAGCAGTTTCAGGGGAGGGACAGATACGCAGTATTTT
TRBV29-1	NA	TRBJ2-4	16	NA	CSVVWVAGLAKNIQYF	TGCAGCGTTGTTTGGGTCGCGGGGCTAGCCAAAAACATTCAGTACTTC
TRBV2	TRBD1	TRBJ2-3	14	few	CASNRQGTVDTQYF	TGTGCCAGCAACAGACAGGGTACAGTAGATACGCAGTATTTT
TRBV19	NA	TRBJ2-2	16	NA	CASSRGAGVNTGELFF	TGTGCCAGTAGTCGGGGGGCGGGTGTTAACACCGGGGAGCTGTTTTTT
TRBV5-1	NA	TRBJ2-3	16	NA	CASSLTRGTSTDTQYF	TGCGCCAGCAGCTTGACCAGGGGGACTAGCACAGATACGCAGTATTTT
TRBV7-9	TRBD2	TRBJ2-1	15	NA	CASSLGAGLYNEQFF	TGTGCCAGCAGCTTAGGAGCGGGGCTTTACAATGAGCAGTTCTTC
TRBV7-9	TRBD2	TRBJ2-7	15	NA	CASSPRSSGFDEQYF	TGTGCCAGCAGCCCAAGGTCTAGCGGGTTCGACGAGCAGTACTTC
TRBV7-9	TRBD2	TRBJ2-5	15	NA	CASSPAGVPQETQYF	TGTGCCAGCAGCCCCGCGGGAGTCCCCCAAGAGACCCAGTACTTC
TRBV18	TRBD1	TRBJ2-7	15	NA	CASSGPDRVPYEQYF	TGTGCCAGCTCCGGGCCTGACAGGGTCCCCTACGAGCAGTACTTC
TRBV7-9	NA	TRBJ2-1	12	NA	CASSRRIREQFF	TGTGCCAGCAGCCGGAGGATCCGGGAGCAGTTCTTC
TRBV4-1	NA	TRBJ1-5	16	once	CASSQVDLISNQPQHF	TGCGCCAGCAGCCAAGTAGATCTCATTAGCAATCAGCCCCAGCATTTT
TRBV4-3	TRBD1	TRBJ2-7	17	few	CASSQEGPGTGGYEQYF	TGCGCCAGCAGCCAAGAAGGCCCCGGGACAGGGGGCTACGAGCAGTACTTC